The rows below give T cell receptor beta chains drawn from one sample of a study of blood T cell repertoires in COVID-19. Produced via immunoSEQ multiplex PCR; TCRdb's table is partial and in-frame only. The data show 85,000 to 100,000 clones, with 80% to 90% seen just once and around 2.1% held by the top ten. Input material: peripheral blood. The source of these receptors is a man aged 45 to 65 with COVID-19, enrolled during active disease. Both conserved end residues are part of each CDR3. The D gene is left open where the match is weak. Not every row has a clone size; where given, it reads once, few, many or a size class.

abundance	v_gene	j_gene	d_gene	CDR3aa	CDR3nt
.	TRBV5-1	TRBJ2-7	TRBD2	CASSGAGAAYEQYF	TGCGCCAGCAGCGGAGCGGGGGCCGCCTACGAGCAGTACTTC
once	TRBV27	TRBJ1-2	.	CASSPTGYVNYGYTF	TGTGCCAGCAGTCCCACAGGATATGTAAACTATGGCTACACCTTC
.	TRBV20-1	TRBJ2-7	.	CSASPLLDPYEQYF	TGCAGTGCTAGTCCGCTGCTAGACCCCTACGAGCAGTACTTC
.	TRBV13	TRBJ1-3	.	CASSLGRGRGNTIYF	TGTGCCAGCAGCTTAGGCCGAGGGAGAGGAAACACCATATATTTT
.	TRBV30	TRBJ1-6	.	CAWSSTTGRRRALHF	TGTGCCTGGAGTTCCACGACAGGACGCCGTAGGGCCCTCCACTTT
.	TRBV7-8	TRBJ2-1	.	CASSPEGGTPYNEQFF	TGTGCCAGCAGCCCAGAGGGCGGGACGCCGTACAATGAGCAGTTCTTC
.	TRBV28	TRBJ1-3	TRBD1	CASSSTQGALSGNTIYF	TGTGCCAGCAGTTCGACACAGGGGGCTCTCTCTGGAAACACCATATATTTT
.	TRBV10-3	TRBJ1-4	.	CAIGSRGATNEKLFF	TGTGCCATCGGGTCAAGGGGCGCAACTAATGAAAAACTGTTTTTT
.	TRBV4-2	TRBJ2-3	TRBD2	CASSLGLAGGTSWDTDTQYF	TGTGCCAGCAGCCTGGGACTAGCGGGGGGCACCTCTTGGGACACAGATACGCAGTATTTT
.	TRBV7-8	TRBJ1-1	TRBD1	CASSLATGGTEAFF	TGTGCCAGCAGCTTAGCTACAGGGGGGACTGAAGCTTTCTTT
.	TRBV27	TRBJ1-2	.	CASSYRESWGYTF	TGTGCCAGCAGTTACAGGGAATCTTGGGGCTACACCTTC
.	TRBV19	TRBJ2-7	TRBD2	CASSGTSGGTSSYEQYF	TGTGCCAGCTCCGGGACTAGCGGGGGGACAAGCTCCTACGAGCAGTACTTC
once	TRBV25-1	TRBJ1-2	TRBD1	CASSFQTGAMGGYTF	TGTGCCAGCAGTTTCCAGACAGGGGCAATGGGTGGCTACACCTTC
.	TRBV5-4	TRBJ2-1	TRBD2	CASSFYLAGGYNEQFF	TGTGCCAGCAGCTTCTACCTAGCGGGGGGATACAATGAGCAGTTCTTC
.	TRBV7-8	TRBJ2-5	TRBD2	CASSSPGGGQETQYF	TGTGCCAGCAGCTCCCCCGGGGGGGGCCAAGAGACCCAGTACTTC
.	TRBV24-1	TRBJ1-5	TRBD1	CATSDRGNQPQHF	TGTGCCACCAGTGACAGGGGGAATCAGCCCCAGCATTTT
.	TRBV28	TRBJ1-2	.	CASSWLLYGYTF	TGTGCCAGCAGCTGGCTTCTCTATGGCTACACCTTC
few	TRBV30	TRBJ1-1	.	CAWSVRAVGAEAFF	TGTGCCTGGAGTGTAAGGGCCGTAGGGGCTGAAGCTTTCTTT
.	TRBV18	TRBJ1-6	.	CASSPQMGENSPLHF	TGTGCCAGCTCACCACAAATGGGCGAAAATTCACCCCTCCACTTT
.	TRBV4-3	TRBJ2-1	TRBD2	CASSQGSSGGLYNEQFF	TGCGCCAGCAGCCAAGGCTCGAGCGGGGGACTCTACAATGAGCAGTTCTTC
.	TRBV15	TRBJ1-4	TRBD1	CATRTTGQVNEKLFF	TGTGCCACCAGAACCACTGGACAGGTTAATGAAAAACTGTTTTTT
.	TRBV5-5	TRBJ1-3	TRBD1	CASSLVPLQGASGNTIYF	TGTGCCAGCAGCTTGGTCCCCCTTCAGGGGGCTTCTGGAAACACCATATATTTT
.	TRBV7-8	TRBJ1-1	.	CASSLGTLDVNTEAFF	TGTGCCAGCAGCTTAGGGACACTCGATGTGAACACTGAAGCTTTCTTT
.	TRBV2	TRBJ2-1	TRBD2	CASRRTLAGAYNEQFF	TGTGCCAGCAGACGCACTCTAGCGGGGGCCTACAATGAGCAGTTCTTC
.	TRBV6-5	TRBJ1-5	.	CASSYFSVCFNQPQHF	TGTGCCAGCAGTTACTTTAGTGTGTGTTTCAATCAGCCCCAGCATTTT
.	TRBV3-1/TRBV3-2	TRBJ1-4	TRBD1	CASSPRTGAGEKLFF	TGTGCCAGCAGCCCCAGGACAGGGGCGGGTGAAAAACTGTTTTTT
.	TRBV3-1/TRBV3-2	TRBJ2-1	.	CASSHSAGHEQFF	TGTGCCAGCAGCCATTCAGCGGGCCATGAGCAGTTCTTC
.	TRBV5-4	TRBJ1-4	TRBD1	CASSFSARGDEKLFF	TGTGCCAGCAGCTTTTCGGCCAGGGGGGACGAAAAACTGTTTTTT
.	TRBV10-1	TRBJ2-7	.	CASSDNVREQYF	TGCGCCAGCAGTGATAATGTCAGGGAGCAGTACTTC
.	TRBV19	TRBJ2-1	TRBD2	CASSLSSGGANYNEQFF	TGTGCCAGTAGTTTGTCTAGCGGGGGGGCCAACTACAATGAGCAGTTCTTC
.	TRBV7-9	TRBJ2-7	TRBD1	CASSDREIPYEQYF	TGTGCCAGCAGCGACAGGGAGATTCCCTACGAGCAGTACTTC
.	TRBV7-8	TRBJ1-2	.	CASSLMGSGYTF	TGTGCCAGCAGCTTAATGGGGAGCGGCTACACCTTC
.	TRBV2	TRBJ1-5	.	CASSIFTYSNQPQHF	TGTGCCAGCAGTATATTCACATATAGCAATCAGCCCCAGCATTTT
.	TRBV19	TRBJ2-1	.	CASSILHWGTNEQFF	TGTGCCAGTAGTATCCTCCATTGGGGCACCAATGAGCAGTTCTTC
.	TRBV3-1/TRBV3-2	TRBJ2-1	TRBD1	CASSHPRSRGLSEQFF	TGTGCCAGCAGCCACCCCCGGAGCAGGGGGCTTAGTGAGCAGTTCTTC
.	TRBV7-8	TRBJ1-2	.	CASSLTGAVKNYGYTF	TGTGCCAGCAGCTTAACCGGAGCAGTAAAAAACTATGGCTACACCTTC
.	TRBV11-2	TRBJ1-1	.	CASSLRVDTEAFF	TGTGCCAGCAGCCTTCGGGTGGACACTGAAGCTTTCTTT
.	TRBV19	TRBJ1-6	TRBD1	CASSIAQGNSPLHF	TGTGCCAGTAGTATAGCACAGGGGAATTCACCCCTCCACTTT
.	TRBV7-9	TRBJ2-1	TRBD1	CASSLRTGHNEQFF	TGTGCCAGCAGCTTAAGGACAGGCCACAATGAGCAGTTCTTC
.	TRBV7-2	TRBJ1-1	.	CASSRGRGSKRF	TGTGCCAGCAGCCGGGGGCGGGGGTCGAAACGTTTT
.	TRBV4-2	TRBJ2-2	.	CASSQDELRGAYTGELFF	TGTGCCAGCAGCCAAGATGAGCTTCGGGGGGCTTACACCGGGGAGCTGTTTTTT
.	TRBV30	TRBJ1-2	TRBD1	CAWPRGQGAGYTF	TGTGCCTGGCCTCGGGGACAGGGGGCTGGCTACACCTTC
few	TRBV12-5	TRBJ2-7	.	CASGPRETGVSSPSDEQYF	TGTGCTAGTGGGCCCCGGGAGACTGGCGTCTCTTCACCGTCTGACGAGCAGTACTTC
.	TRBV30	TRBJ1-2	.	CAWSTGWANYGYTF	TGTGCCTGGAGTACAGGGTGGGCTAACTATGGCTACACCTTC
once	TRBV2	TRBJ1-2	.	CASMEGGGGYTF	TGTGCCAGCATGGAAGGGGGTGGTGGCTACACCTTC
.	TRBV30	TRBJ1-2	TRBD1	CAWSSSPRQGSFGYTF	TGTGCCTGGAGTTCAAGCCCTCGACAGGGTAGTTTTGGCTACACCTTC
.	TRBV10-3	TRBJ1-6	TRBD1	CAIKETTGSNSPLHF	TGTGCCATCAAGGAGACGACAGGGTCGAATTCACCCCTCCACTTT
.	TRBV18	TRBJ1-2	TRBD1	CASSPGTGTNYGYTF	TGTGCCAGCTCACCAGGGACAGGGACTAACTATGGCTACACCTTC
.	TRBV6-5	TRBJ1-2	TRBD1	CASSYSGGQAAGYTF	TGTGCCAGCAGTTACTCGGGGGGACAGGCCGCTGGCTACACCTTC
.	TRBV5-1	TRBJ2-7	TRBD1	CASSWGDRGSYEQYF	TGCGCCAGCAGCTGGGGGGACAGGGGCTCCTACGAGCAGTACTTC
medium-sized	TRBV7-3	TRBJ1-2	TRBD1	CASSSGQIYGYTF	TGTGCCAGCAGCTCGGGACAGATCTATGGCTACACCTTC
.	TRBV5-4	TRBJ1-6	.	CASSLAAGYNSPLHF	TGTGCCAGCAGCTTGGCGGCAGGGTATAATTCACCCCTCCACTTT
.	TRBV28	TRBJ2-3	TRBD1	CASSLGQGTDTQYF	TGTGCCAGCAGTTTGGGACAGGGCACAGATACGCAGTATTTT
.	TRBV2	TRBJ1-5	.	CASSEGQAPQPQHF	TGTGCCAGCAGTGAAGGACAAGCCCCTCAGCCCCAGCATTTT